This TCR beta chain was retrieved from a study of blood T cell repertoires in COVID-19. Across the study: COVID-19 samples from acute and convalescent phases originated in the United States, Italy and Spain. T cells, B-cell-depleted T cells, or PBMCs provided the cDNA or gDNA that served as material.

Per the study methods: Amplifying reference gene primers gave estimates of nucleated cell counts. Sequencing was performed with immunoSEQ multiplex PCR; in TCRdb, only in-frame clones are kept and a portion is missing. D and trimming come from the DNA, and the V and J calls and clone size come from that table. The data contain around 80,000 clones, roughly four fifths of them seen just once; the ten biggest clones take up about 9%. The source is a human donor in a cohort sampled during active COVID-19. Sequenced: peripheral blood.

This CDR3 is CASSSGVPTNEKLFF. As DNA, the CDR3 is TGTGCCAGCTCCTCGGGGGTCCCAACTAATGAAAAACTGTTTTTT. J is TRBJ1-4 and V is TRBV18; TRBD1 is a possible D gene (5 bases). V lost 6 bases, J lost 0 bases, and 11 bases lay in between. Germline CDR1 reads KGHSH; CDR2 reads LQKENI. This CDR3 has 15 residues.